Described below is a single T cell receptor (beta chain) sequence and its context. Participating donors were healthy, HIV-negative adults free of recent acute infections or vaccinations. Those who donated, Caucasian adults without exception, all lived in Nashville, Tennessee. The sample comes from a study of shared clonotypes between healthy human individuals. Germline CDR1 ENHRY, CDR2 SYGVKD. The CDR3 has 15 amino acids. V lost 4 bases and J 0 bases, leaving 12 bases between the germline ends. Some clones are missing from TCRdb's copy, which holds only in-frame ones; the method was immunoSEQ multiplex PCR. The table records millions of clones, over 85% of them present only once.

The rearrangement links TRBV10-3 to TRBJ1-1; D not resolved. The sequenced sample was naive CD4+ T cells sorted from blood. Specified subset: CD45RA+ positively selected. The receptor was derived from a man aged 18 to 30 in good health. The CDR3 coding sequence is TGTGCCATCAGTGGAAGGGAAAGTATGAACACTGAAGCTTTCTTT. Encoded protein: CAISGRESMNTEAFF.